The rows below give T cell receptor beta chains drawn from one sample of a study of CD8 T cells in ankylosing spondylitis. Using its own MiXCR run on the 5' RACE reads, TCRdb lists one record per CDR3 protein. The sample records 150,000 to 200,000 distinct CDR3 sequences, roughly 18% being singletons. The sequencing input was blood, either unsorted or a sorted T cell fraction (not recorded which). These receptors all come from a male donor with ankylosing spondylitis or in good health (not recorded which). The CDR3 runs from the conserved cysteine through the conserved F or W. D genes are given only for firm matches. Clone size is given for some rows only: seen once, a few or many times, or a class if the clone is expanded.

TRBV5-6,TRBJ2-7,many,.,CASSLLTYEQYF,TGTGCCAGCAGCTTGTTAACCTACGAGCAGTACTTC
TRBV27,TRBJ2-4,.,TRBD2,CASSSGTSGKNIQYF,TGTGCCAGCAGTTCAGGGACTAGCGGAAAAAACATTCAGTACTTC
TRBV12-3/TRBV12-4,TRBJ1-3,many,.,CASRIMAGNTIYF,TGTGCCAGCAGGATAATGGCTGGAAACACCATATATTTT
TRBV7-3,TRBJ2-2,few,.,CASSLTVVTNTGELFF,TGTGCCAGCAGCTTAACGGTGGTAACGAACACCGGGGAGCTGTTTTTT
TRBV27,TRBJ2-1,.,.,CASSLHTNPPNEQFF,TGTGCCAGCAGTTTACATACGAACCCCCCCAATGAGCAGTTCTTC
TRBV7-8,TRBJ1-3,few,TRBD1,CASSLYRGRSGNTIYF,TGTGCCAGCAGTTTGTACAGGGGGCGATCTGGAAACACCATATATTTT
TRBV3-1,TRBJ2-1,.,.,CASSQAGGNEQFF,TGTGCCAGCAGCCAAGCGGGTGGGAATGAGCAGTTCTTC
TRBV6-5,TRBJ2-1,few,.,CASSYTLRGGRDEQFF,TGTGCCAGCAGTTACACCCTTAGGGGAGGCCGCGATGAGCAGTTCTTC
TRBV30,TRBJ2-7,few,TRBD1,CAWGTGTGTYEQYF,TGTGCCTGGGGTACCGGGACAGGAACCTACGAGCAGTACTTC
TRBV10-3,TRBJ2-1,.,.,CAISAGKGDYNEQFF,TGTGCCATCAGTGCAGGGAAGGGGGACTACAATGAGCAGTTCTTC
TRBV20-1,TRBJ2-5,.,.,CSATHGTEGETQYF,TGCAGTGCTACTCACGGGACTGAGGGGGAGACCCAGTACTTC
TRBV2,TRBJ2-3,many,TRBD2,CASSLPVYIAGGGADTQYF,TGTGCCAGCAGTTTACCCGTCTATATAGCGGGAGGGGGTGCAGATACGCAGTATTTT
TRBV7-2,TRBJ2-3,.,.,CASSAHSTDTQYF,TGTGCCAGCAGCGCCCACAGCACAGATACGCAGTATTTT
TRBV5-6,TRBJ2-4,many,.,CASSTLGVKNIQYF,TGTGCCAGCAGCACCCTCGGAGTAAAAAACATTCAGTACTTC
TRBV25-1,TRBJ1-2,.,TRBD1,CASSGQGFLTGYTF,TGTGCCAGCAGTGGACAGGGATTCTTAACTGGCTACACCTTC
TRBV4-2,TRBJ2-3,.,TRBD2,CASSQWLAADTQYF,TGTGCCAGCAGCCAATGGCTAGCGGCGGATACGCAGTATTTT
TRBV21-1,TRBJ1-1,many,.,CASSKVRDRGGEAFF,TGTGCCAGCAGCAAGGTGCGAGACAGGGGTGGTGAAGCTTTCTTT
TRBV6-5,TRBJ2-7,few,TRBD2,CASRRTSSYEQYF,TGTGCCAGCAGAAGGACTAGCTCCTACGAGCAGTACTTC
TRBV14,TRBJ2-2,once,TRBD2,CASSRSTSGRGTGELFF,TGTGCCAGCAGCCGATCGACTAGCGGGAGAGGGACCGGGGAGCTGTTTTTT
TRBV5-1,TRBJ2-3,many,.,CASSLGTHTDTQYF,TGCGCCAGCAGCTTGGGGACGCACACAGATACGCAGTATTTT
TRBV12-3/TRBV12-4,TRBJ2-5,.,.,CASREARDSLQTQYF,TGTGCCAGCAGAGAAGCGCGGGACTCGCTGCAGACCCAGTACTTC
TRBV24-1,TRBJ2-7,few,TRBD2,CATSDRGLAGAGEQYF,TGTGCCACCAGTGACCGCGGACTAGCGGGAGCGGGCGAGCAGTACTTC
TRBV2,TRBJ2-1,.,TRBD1,CASTPDRGSYNEQFF,TGTGCCAGCACTCCGGACAGGGGAAGTTACAATGAGCAGTTCTTC
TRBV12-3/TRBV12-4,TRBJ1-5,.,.,CASSPTDRHQPQHF,TGTGCCAGCAGCCCTACTGACAGACATCAGCCCCAGCATTTT
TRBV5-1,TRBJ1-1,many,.,CASSKQLGSTEAFF,TGCGCCAGCAGCAAGCAGTTGGGGAGCACTGAAGCTTTCTTT
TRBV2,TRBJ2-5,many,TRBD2,CASSGLGTTKETQYF,TGTGCCAGCAGTGGCCTCGGGACTACCAAAGAGACCCAGTACTTC
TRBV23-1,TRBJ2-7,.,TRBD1,CASSQRAERQGVYEQYF,TGCGCCAGCAGTCAAAGGGCCGAGAGACAGGGTGTTTACGAGCAGTACTTC
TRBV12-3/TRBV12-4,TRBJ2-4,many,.,CASRINKNIQYF,TGTGCCAGCAGGATCAACAAAAACATTCAGTACTTC
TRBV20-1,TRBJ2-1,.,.,CSARSAGPGSYNEQFF,TGCAGTGCTAGATCTGCGGGACCGGGCTCCTACAATGAGCAGTTCTTC
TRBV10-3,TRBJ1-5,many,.,CAISEGQGQQPQHF,TGTGCCATCAGTGAGGGGCAGGGCCAACAGCCCCAGCATTTT
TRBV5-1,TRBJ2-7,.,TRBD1,CASSFWTGSYEQYF,TGCGCCAGCAGCTTCTGGACAGGCTCCTACGAGCAGTACTTC
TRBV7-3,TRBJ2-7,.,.,CASSLNREQYF,TGTGCCAGCAGCTTAAACCGGGAGCAGTACTTC
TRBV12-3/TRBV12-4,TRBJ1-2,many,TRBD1,CASSGQGIYGYTF,TGTGCCAGCAGTGGACAGGGGATCTATGGCTACACCTTC
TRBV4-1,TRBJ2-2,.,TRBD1,CASSQEGQGRGELFF,TGCGCCAGCAGCCAGGAGGGACAGGGCCGCGGGGAGCTGTTTTTT
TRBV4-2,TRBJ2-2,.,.,CASSPPESPGELFF,TGTGCCAGCAGCCCCCCTGAGTCTCCCGGGGAGCTGTTTTTT
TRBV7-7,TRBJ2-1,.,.,CASSLDRAGDNEQFF,TGTGCCAGCAGCTTAGATCGGGCAGGGGACAATGAGCAGTTCTTC
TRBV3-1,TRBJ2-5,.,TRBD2,CASRDLAGSETQYF,TGTGCCAGCAGAGATCTAGCGGGAAGCGAGACCCAGTACTTC
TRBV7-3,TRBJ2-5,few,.,CVSSLSRKETQYF,TGTGTCAGCAGCTTAAGTAGAAAGGAGACCCAGTACTTC
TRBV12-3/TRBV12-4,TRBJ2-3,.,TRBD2,CASSLTSGHRYTDTQYF,TGTGCCAGCAGTTTAACTAGCGGGCACCGTTACACAGATACGCAGTATTTT
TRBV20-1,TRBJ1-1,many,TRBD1,CSAREGTGVPEAFF,TGCAGTGCTAGAGAAGGAACAGGGGTTCCTGAAGCTTTCTTT
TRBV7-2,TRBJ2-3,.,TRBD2,CASSRFLAGGTDTQYF,TGTGCCAGCAGTCGATTCCTAGCGGGAGGCACAGATACGCAGTATTTT
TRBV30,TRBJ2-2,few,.,CAWSAVYTGELFF,TGTGCCTGGAGTGCCGTCTACACCGGGGAGCTGTTTTTT
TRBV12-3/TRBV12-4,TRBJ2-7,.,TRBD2,CASTLAGLSEQYF,TGTGCCAGCACACTAGCGGGGCTTAGTGAGCAGTACTTC